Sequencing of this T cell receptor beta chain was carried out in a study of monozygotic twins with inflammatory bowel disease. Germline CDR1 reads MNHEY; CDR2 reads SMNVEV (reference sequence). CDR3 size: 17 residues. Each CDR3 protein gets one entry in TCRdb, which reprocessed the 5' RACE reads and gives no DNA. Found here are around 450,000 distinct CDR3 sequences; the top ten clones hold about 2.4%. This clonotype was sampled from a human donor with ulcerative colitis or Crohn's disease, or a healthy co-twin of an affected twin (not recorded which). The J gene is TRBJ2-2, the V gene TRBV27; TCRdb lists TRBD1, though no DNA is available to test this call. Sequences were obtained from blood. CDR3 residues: CASSLRVPGQNTGELFF.